The next 4 T cell receptor beta chains were all read from a single sample in a study of cytomegalovirus exposure and HLA in healthy donors. The PCR ran on 60 Vbeta and 13 Jbeta primers. Assay: immunoSEQ multiplex PCR; the TCRdb copy retains only in-frame clones and omits some. The data hold around 80,000 clones, with around 79% observed a single time. The sample consisted of PBMCs. These receptors were taken from a man aged 35 to 55 in good health and CMV-seronegative.

This rearrangement joins TRBV29-1 to TRBJ1-3; TRBD1 agrees at 7 bases. Germline lookup yields CDR1 SQVTM and CDR2 ANQGSEA. This CDR3 is 12 amino acids long. Losses at the gene ends were 8 bases for V and 4 bases for J; bases not matched to a gene: 5. DNA for the CDR3: TGCAGCTTTACAGGGGCCGGAAACACCATATATTTT. This translates into CSFTGAGNTIYF.

The chain combines TRBV6-6 with TRBJ2-5; D might be TRBD2 (6 bases). TRBJ2-7 explains the end of the DNA better; the J call may be wrong. This CDR3 spans 14 amino acids. Germline V gene sequence: CDR1 MNHNY, CDR2 SVGAGI (reference sequence). The CDR3: CASSRPSDSYEQYF. CDR3 in DNA: TGTGCCAGCAGTCGCCCTAGCGACTCCTACGAGCAGTACTTC.

The rearrangement links TRBV6-5 to TRBJ1-2, with 7 bases fitting TRBD1. CDR1 is MNHEY, CDR2 SVGAGI, per germline. The CDR3 length is 13 residues. With V trimmed by 6 bases and J by 8 bases, 9 bases remained unmatched. The CDR3 coding sequence is TGTGCCAGCAGCCAAGGGACAGCCCTAGGCTACACCTTC. This gives the protein CASSQGTALGYTF.

This clone came up once. The rearrangement uses TRBV10-2 and TRBJ2-2; no firm D call. Per the germline V gene, CDR1 is WSHSY and CDR2 is SAAADI. Trimming removed 2 bases from V and 1 base from J, with 8 bases in between. The CDR3 runs to 15 residues. The CDR3 DNA is TGCGCCAGCAGTGAGACCGGGTTGAACACCGGGGAGCTGTTTTTT. Encoded protein: CASSETGLNTGELFF.